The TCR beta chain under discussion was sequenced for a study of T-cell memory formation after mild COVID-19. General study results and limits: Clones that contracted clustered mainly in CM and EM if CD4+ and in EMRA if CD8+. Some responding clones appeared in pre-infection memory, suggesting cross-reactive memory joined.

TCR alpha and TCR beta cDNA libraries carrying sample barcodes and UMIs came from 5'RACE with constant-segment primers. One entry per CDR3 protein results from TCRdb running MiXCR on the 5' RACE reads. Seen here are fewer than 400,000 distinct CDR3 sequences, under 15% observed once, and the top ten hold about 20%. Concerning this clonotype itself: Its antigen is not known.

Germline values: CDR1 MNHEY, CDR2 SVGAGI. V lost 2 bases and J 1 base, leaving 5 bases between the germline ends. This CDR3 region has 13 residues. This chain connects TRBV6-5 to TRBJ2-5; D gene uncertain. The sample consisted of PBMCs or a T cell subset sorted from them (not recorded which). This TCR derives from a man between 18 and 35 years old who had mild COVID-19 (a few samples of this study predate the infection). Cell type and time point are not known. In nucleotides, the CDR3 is TGTGCCAGCAGTTACAGGTTCCAAGAGACCCAGTACTTC. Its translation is CASSYRFQETQYF.